These 21 T cell receptor beta chains share one sample of origin, sequenced in a study of blood T cell repertoires in COVID-19. Data came from immunoSEQ multiplex PCR; TCRdb stores just in-frame clones and leaves some out. The repertoire holds 350,000 to 400,000 clones, with approximately 90% as singletons. Material: PBMCs or T cells enriched from blood (not recorded which). The receptors come from a woman between 25 and 40 years old with acute COVID-19.

This clone appeared once. CDR3 coding DNA: TGTGCCTGGAGTATCCACCCGTTCGGACAGGCTAACACTGAAGCTTTCTTT. It is translated as CAWSIHPFGQANTEAFF. This chain joins TRBV30 and TRBJ1-1; 7 nucleotides line up with TRBD1. V shed 2 bases, J shed 2 bases, and the junction held 14 bases outside the gene matches. CDR1 is GTSNPN and CDR2 is SVGIG in the germline V gene (reference sequence). This CDR3 has 17 residues.

The genes are TRBV7-8 and TRBJ1-1; D possibly corresponds to TRBD1 (5 bases). Between the trimmed V and J ends, which lost 3 bases and 4 bases, there was a span of 15 bases. The V gene's germline CDR1 is SGHVS and CDR2 FQNEAQ. CDR3 length: 15 residues. The CDR3 DNA follows: TGTGCCAGCAGCTTGCAGGGCCGACCCGGCACTGAAGCTTTCTTT. It translates to CASSLQGRPGTEAFF.

The V gene is TRBV5-1, the J gene TRBJ1-4; 7 bases fit TRBD1. The CDR3 contains 16 residues. CDR1 and CDR2 (germline): SGHRS, YFSETQ. The ends lost 4 bases at V and 0 bases at J; junction bases unmatched: 6. CDR3 residues: CASSTTGTATNEKLFF. CDR3 DNA sequence: TGCGCCAGCAGCACGACCGGGACAGCAACTAATGAAAAACTGTTTTTT.

CDR3 coding DNA: TGTGCCAGCAGTTACTCGATAGGGGAGGGTCAGCCCCAGCATTTT. This sequence encodes CASSYSIGEGQPQHF. The rearrangement joins TRBV6-6 to TRBJ1-5; tentatively, D is TRBD1 (5 bases). The CDR3 contains 15 residues. The germline CDR1 and CDR2 sequences are MNHNY and SVGAGI (reference sequence). The ends were cut back, 0 bases at V and 6 bases at J, with 12 bases in the middle.

A note on this clone: The same CDR3 also results from other DNA sequences found in this sample. This chain connects TRBV7-9 to TRBJ2-3; D not certain. The V end was cut by 4 bases, the J end by 3 bases, with 2 bases between. From germline, CDR1 is SEHNR and CDR2 FQNEAQ (reference sequence). The CDR3 contains 11 residues. CDR3 in amino acids: CASSSTDTQYF. The CDR3 nucleotides read TGTGCCAGCAGCTCAACAGATACGCAGTATTTT.

The V and J genes are TRBV19 and TRBJ2-7; D is possibly TRBD1 (5 bases). CDR1 and CDR2 from the germline V gene are LNHDA and SQIVND (reference sequence). This CDR3 comprises 16 residues. Trimming left V 1 base short and J 4 bases short, with 17 bases between. The DNA of the CDR3 is TGTGCCAGTAGTATAGGGGGCTCCTCCCCTCTATACGAGCAGTACTTC. Encoded protein: CASSIGGSSPLYEQYF.

J is TRBJ1-6 and V is TRBV6-2 or TRBV6-3, with 9 nucleotides matching TRBD1. The CDR3 is 15 residues long. Per germline, CDR1 MNHEY and CDR2 SVGEGT. V dropped 2 bases and J dropped 14; count of bases not matched to a gene: 10. The CDR3 spells CASSYRTGVYRTLHF. As DNA, the CDR3 is TGTGCCAGCAGTTACCGGACAGGGGTCTATCGAACCCTCCACTTT.

The rearrangement uses TRBV5-1 and TRBJ1-1, with TRBD1 as a possible D gene (6 bases). The CDR3 length is 15 residues. V was trimmed by 1 base and J by 3 bases, leaving 13 bases between them. The germline CDR1 and CDR2 sequences are SGHRS and YFSETQ. For the CDR3, the DNA is TGCGCCAGCAGCTTGCTGGGGGCCGGGGACACTGAAGCTTTCTTT. Translated, it gives CASSLLGAGDTEAFF.

The V call is TRBV15, the J call TRBJ2-7; D remains unclear. This CDR3 has 13 amino acids. V was trimmed by 1 base and J by 5 bases, leaving 9 bases between them. Germline V lookup: CDR1 LNHNV, CDR2 YYDKDF (reference sequence). Written as DNA, the CDR3 is TGTGCCACCAGCAGAGTGGTGCAGAACGAGCAGTACTTC. It specifies CATSRVVQNEQYF.

The gene calls are TRBV14 and TRBJ2-7; TRBD2 agrees at 8 bases. The CDR3 length is 16 residues. CDR1 and CDR2 from the germline V gene are SGHDN and FVKESK. The V gene end was trimmed by 1 base and the J gene end by 6 bases; junction bases not matched to a gene: 11. CDR3 coding DNA: TGTGCCAGCAGCCAAGCTGGAGCGGGGGCGTTCTCCGAGCAGTACTTC. Translating it yields CASSQAGAGAFSEQYF.

This clone is a singleton in its sample. This chain joins TRBV5-1 and TRBJ2-6; TRBD1 matches 7 bases. The CDR3 covers 16 residues. Germline V gene sequence: CDR1 SGHRS, CDR2 YFSETQ. With V trimmed by 4 bases and J by 0 bases, 4 bases remained unmatched. This chain's CDR3 is CASSQTGVSGANVLTF. In nucleotides, the CDR3 is TGCGCCAGCAGCCAAACAGGGGTCTCTGGGGCCAACGTCCTGACTTTC.

CDR3 DNA: TGTGCCAGCAGTGAAGGAGGACTTAGCCCCTACGAGCAGTACTTC. Its translation is CASSEGGLSPYEQYF. The genes are TRBV6-1 and TRBJ2-7; possible D gene TRBD2, 5 bases. The CDR3 runs to 15 residues. In germline, CDR1 is MNHNS, CDR2 SASEGT. Trimming cost V 1 base and J 2 bases, with 12 bases left between them.

The chain recombines TRBV7-3 with TRBJ1-1, with D uncertain. CDR1 and CDR2 (germline): SGHTA, FQGTGA. CDR3 size: 13 residues. V was cut by 0 bases and J by 1 base, with 3 bases left in between. The CDR3 protein is CASSLTKNTEAFF. Written as DNA, the CDR3 is TGTGCCAGCAGCTTAACTAAGAACACTGAAGCTTTCTTT.

The genes are TRBV5-1 and TRBJ2-3, with 7 bases aligning to TRBD2. The CDR3 is 14 residues long. The junction had 10 bases not matched to a gene; V was cut back by 6 bases and J by 6 bases. Germline V gene sequence: CDR1 SGHRS, CDR2 YFSETQ. The CDR3 loop is CASTLGGGGDTQYF. The CDR3 DNA reads as TGCGCCAGCACCCTCGGCGGGGGTGGGGATACGCAGTATTTT.

The V call is TRBV12-3 or TRBV12-4, the J call TRBJ2-1; D is possibly TRBD2 (5 bases). CDR3 length: 13 residues. The germline V and J ends were trimmed by 8 bases and 6 bases, with 14 bases remaining between them. Here the CDR3 DNA reads TGTGCCAGCGCGGGTGTAAATATCAATGAGCAGTTCTTC. Its translation is CASAGVNINEQFF.

This clone was seen more than once but under ten times. The CDR3 DNA reads as TGTGCCAGCAGCCCCCAGGTGCGAGGGGGTAGGCACACTGAAGCTTTCTTT. This gives the protein CASSPQVRGGRHTEAFF. The J gene is TRBJ1-1, the V gene TRBV7-8; D is perhaps TRBD1 (6 bases). V dropped 5 bases and J dropped 3 bases, with 22 bases sitting between them. CDR1 and CDR2 from the germline V gene are SGHVS and FQNEAQ. This CDR3 comprises 17 residues.

Here the CDR3 DNA reads TGTGCCAGCACTATCGGGAGAAGTGGCAATCAGCCCCAGCATTTT. It is translated as CASTIGRSGNQPQHF. The chain carries TRBV13 and TRBJ1-5, with D unresolved. V was pared by 7 bases and J by 2 bases, with 15 bases between. The V gene's germline CDR1 is PRHDT and CDR2 FYEKMQ (reference sequence). The CDR3 spans 15 residues.

The chain is built from TRBV7-2 and TRBJ2-3; 13 bases line up with TRBD2. Germline CDR1 is SGHTA and CDR2 is FQGNSA. With V trimmed by 0 bases and J by 11 bases, 8 bases remained unmatched. The CDR3 is 16 amino acids. The CDR3, as DNA: TGTGCCAGCAGCTTAGCCAGACTAGCGGGGGGTCGAGGGCAGTATTTT. Translating it yields CASSLARLAGGRGQYF.

This chain uses TRBV30 with TRBJ1-2; D call uncertain. V was cut by 3 bases and J by 9 bases, with 17 bases left in between. This CDR3 is built from 13 residues. The germline CDR1 and CDR2 sequences are GTSNPN and SVGIG (reference sequence). In DNA form, the CDR3 reads TGTGCCTGGAGAAGCGGCACCCTGAATCGCTACACCTTC. Amino acid sequence: CAWRSGTLNRYTF.

This chain uses TRBV19 with TRBJ1-1, with D hard to call. The germline V gene has CDR1 LNHDA and CDR2 SQIVND (reference sequence). V shed 1 base and J shed 1 base, with 13 bases lying between them. The CDR3 has 16 amino acids. The CDR3 DNA follows: TGTGCCAGTAGTATAGGAGCATATTCAGGGAACACTGAAGCTTTCTTT. Translating it yields CASSIGAYSGNTEAFF. Full variable domain (outside the CDR3, taken from reference TRBV19 and TRBJ1-1): DGGITQSPKYLFRKEGQNVTLSCEQNLNHDAMYWYRQDPGQGLRLIYYSQIVNDFQKGDIAEGYSVSREKKESFPLTVTSAQKNPTAFYLCASSIGAYSGNTEAFFGQGTRLTVV.

The genes are TRBV6-4 and TRBJ1-6, with 8 bases aligning to TRBD1. The junction had 6 bases not matched to a gene; V was cut back by 8 bases and J by 9 bases. Germline CDR1 and CDR2: MRHNA and SNTAGT. CDR3 length: 13 residues. The CDR3 DNA reads TGTGCCAGCGGACAGGGCGGTAGTTCACCCCTCCACTTT. Translation gives CASGQGGSSPLHF.